The 5 T cell receptor beta chains given below trace back to one sample, sequenced in a study of radiotherapy plus CTLA-4 blockade in lung cancer. Sequencing used immunoSEQ multiplex PCR; TCRdb keeps in-frame clones, though not all of them. This sample has tens of thousands of clones, with 60% to 75% found just once. The specimen was peripheral blood, collected from a patient treated with radiotherapy plus ipilimumab. The receptors stem from a human donor with non-small cell lung cancer who had stable disease on radiotherapy plus ipilimumab.

The chain carries TRBV9 and TRBJ1-1, with D unclear. Germline V gene data show CDR1 as SGDLS and CDR2 as YYNGEE. V was pared by 0 bases and J by 4 bases, with 19 bases between. This CDR3 is 17 amino acids long. CDR3 loop: CASSVVGSNLGGTEAFF. CDR3 nucleotides: TGTGCCAGCAGCGTAGTAGGGTCTAACTTGGGAGGCACTGAAGCTTTCTTT.

The chain is built from TRBV29-1 and TRBJ2-6; 9 bases match TRBD1. J was trimmed by 1 base and V by 6 bases; bases with no gene match: 7. Germline V gene data show CDR1 as SQVTM and CDR2 as ANQGSEA. The CDR3 runs 16 residues. The CDR3 region has the DNA TGCAGCGTCCGGGACAGGGCAACATCTGGGGCCAACGTCCTGACTTTC. Its protein is CSVRDRATSGANVLTF. The variable domain in full, completed from reference TRBV29-1 and TRBJ2-6, reads SAVISQKPSRDICQRGTSLTIQCQVDSQVTMMFWYRQQPGQSLTLIATANQGSEATYESGFVIDKFPISRPNLTFSTLTVSNMSPEDSSIYLCSVRDRATSGANVLTFGAGSRLTVL.

This clone occurred a few times. The chain recombines TRBV14 with TRBJ2-7; 9 nucleotides align to TRBD1. V dropped 4 bases and J dropped 5; count of bases not matched to a gene: 9. The CDR3 has 15 amino acids. CDR1 and CDR2 (germline): SGHDN, FVKESK. CDR3 residues: CASSPLNRGLDEQYF. In DNA, the CDR3 is TGTGCCAGCAGCCCCCTAAACAGGGGGCTGGACGAGCAGTACTTC.

A few counts support this clone. J is TRBJ1-3 and V is TRBV30, with TRBD1 as a possible D gene (5 bases). The CDR3 has 13 residues. Germline V gene sequence: CDR1 GTSNPN, CDR2 SVGIG (reference sequence). Trimming cost V 5 bases and J 0 bases, with 8 bases left between them. CDR3 sequence reads: CAWSGLSGNTIYF. The CDR3 DNA reads as TGTGCCTGGTCGGGACTCTCTGGAAACACCATATATTTT. Full variable domain (outside the CDR3, taken from reference TRBV30 and TRBJ1-3): SQTIHQWPATLVQPVGSPLSLECTVEGTSNPNLYWYRQAAGRGLQLLFYSVGIGQISSEVPQNLSASRPQDRQFILSSKKLLLSDSGFYLCAWSGLSGNTIYFGEGSWLTVV.

The gene calls are TRBV2 and TRBJ1-1, with D perhaps TRBD1 (6 bases). CDR1 and CDR2 (germline): SNHLY, FYNNEI. The CDR3 consists of 13 residues. Deletions cut 10 bases from V and 3 bases from J, with 15 bases between. CDR3 protein: CATRQVTDTEAFF. Written as DNA, the CDR3 is TGTGCCACACGACAGGTGACGGACACTGAAGCTTTCTTT.